This entry lists 26 T cell receptor beta chains sequenced from one sample in a study of blood T cells in healthy people across ages. The use of a sample-barcoded 5' primer and a J-beta primer mix characterized a second PCR of about 7 to 12 cycles. Each CDR3 protein gets one entry after TCRdb re-called the 5' RACE reads with MiXCR. The repertoire includes 1,800,000 or so distinct CDR3 sequences, approximately 40% of them detected once, and 23% sits in the top ten. The sequenced sample was blood. The source is a human donor in good health.

This rearrangement joins TRBV29-1 to TRBJ2-1; D could derive from TRBD1 or TRBD2 (5 bases each). Germline assignment: CDR1 SQVTM and CDR2 ANQGSEA. V dropped 7 bases and J dropped 0 bases, with 10 bases sitting between them. The CDR3 spans 13 residues. The DNA for the CDR3 is TGCAGCGGGGGGACCGGCTCCTACAATGAGCAGTTCTTC. Amino acid sequence: CSGGTGSYNEQFF.

In this sample, this clonotype turned up a few times. The chain recombines TRBV12-3 or TRBV12-4 with TRBJ1-6, with a tentative D call TRBD1 (6 bases). The V and J ends lost 2 bases and 4 bases respectively, with 12 bases between them. The CDR3 totals 16 residues. This CDR3 is CASSLIQGIYNSPLHF. The CDR3 DNA reads as TGTGCCAGCAGTTTAATACAGGGAATATATAATTCACCCCTCCACTTT.

The chain has TRBV27 and TRBJ2-5; TRBD1 or TRBD2 may be the D gene (5 bases each). The length of the CDR3 is 14 residues. Trimming pared 6 bases from V and 0 bases from J, leaving 11 bases between. Germline loops: CDR1 MNHEY, CDR2 SMNVEV (reference sequence). The CDR3 region is CASSSWDHQETQYF. In DNA, the CDR3 is TGTGCCAGCAGCTCATGGGACCACCAAGAGACCCAGTACTTC.

The chain links TRBV20-1 to TRBJ2-4; D unresolved. This CDR3 region has 13 residues. Germline values: CDR1 DFQATT, CDR2 SNEGSKA (reference sequence). V shed 3 bases and J shed 2 bases, with 8 bases lying between them. CDR3 residues: CSARSTSKNIQYF. The CDR3 DNA follows: TGCAGTGCTAGGTCGACCTCCAAAAACATTCAGTACTTC.

About this clonotype itself: The junction differs from germline at one of its ends, possibly a read error. The V call is TRBV4-1, the J call TRBJ2-1; D is uncertain. Germline CDR1 is MGHRA and CDR2 is YSYEKL. The CDR3 totals 13 residues. CDR3 sequence (DNA): TGCGCCAACAGCCAATTTGTCGGAGATGAGCAGTTCTTC. It is translated as CANSQFVGDEQFF.

This chain links TRBV7-2 with TRBJ1-2, with a possible D match to TRBD1 (6 bases). CDR1 and CDR2 from the germline V gene are SGHTA and FQGNSA. Between the trimmed V and J ends, which lost 5 bases and 9 bases, there was a span of 19 bases. The CDR3 has 14 residues. DNA of the CDR3: TGTGCCAGCAGCCACGACAGGATACGGGGTAGCTACACCTTC. The encoded protein is CASSHDRIRGSYTF.

This clonotype turned up a few times. The chain combines TRBV7-8 with TRBJ2-3; 7 nucleotides match TRBD1. The trim removed 8 bases at V and 7 bases at J, leaving 15 bases unmatched. The CDR3 runs 15 residues. Germline V lookup: CDR1 SGHVS, CDR2 FQNEAQ. CDR3 coding DNA: TGTGCCAGCGGGTACCGGGACAGTCACCGGTATACGCAGTATTTT. Translation gives CASGYRDSHRYTQYF.

V is TRBV7-3 and J is TRBJ1-2; no definite D call. CDR3 length equals 14 residues. The V and J ends lost 3 bases and 5 bases respectively, with 13 bases between them. Germline V gives CDR1 SGHTA, CDR2 FQGTGA. CDR3 in amino acids: CASSFGSGKYGYTF. As DNA, the CDR3 is TGTGCCAGCAGCTTTGGGAGCGGCAAATATGGCTACACCTTC.

This sequence joins TRBV20-1 and TRBJ2-7; the D gene is possibly TRBD1 (5 bases). Germline V gene lookup returns CDR1 DFQATT and CDR2 SNEGSKA (reference sequence). This CDR3 is built from 13 residues. V was trimmed by 5 bases and J by 0 bases, leaving 11 bases between them. Here the CDR3 DNA reads TGCAGTGCTTGCGATGACAGCTCCTACGAGCAGTACTTC. It translates to CSACDDSSYEQYF.

With regard to this clonotype: A read error is possible here, since a much larger clone lies one base away. DNA of the CDR3: TGTACCACCAGCAGAGTAGATTCCTACGAGCAGTACTTC. This codes for CTTSRVDSYEQYF. This chain uses TRBV15 with TRBJ2-7; no definite D call. This CDR3 has 13 amino acids. From germline, CDR1 is LNHNV and CDR2 YYDKDF (reference sequence).

This clonotype was detected a few times. V and J are TRBV2 and TRBJ2-7; tentatively, D is TRBD1 (6 bases). Looked up from germline, CDR1 is SNHLY and CDR2 is FYNNEI. V was trimmed by 5 bases and J by 0 bases, leaving 11 bases between them. This CDR3 spans 14 amino acids. The CDR3 protein is CASSWTEASYEQYF. As DNA, the CDR3 is TGTGCCAGCAGTTGGACAGAGGCCTCCTACGAGCAGTACTTC.

The chain carries TRBV24-1 and TRBJ2-3; D is ambiguous. The germline V gene encodes CDR1 KGHDR and CDR2 SFDVKD. The CDR3 extends over 15 amino acids. Trimming took off 1 base at V and 0 bases at J, with 7 bases between the two ends. The CDR3 protein is CATSDFRLSTDTQYF. The CDR3 region has the DNA TGTGCCACCAGTGATTTTCGGCTCAGCACAGATACGCAGTATTTT.

The chain links TRBV10-3 to TRBJ2-1; D is ambiguous. The CDR3 extends over 12 amino acids. The germline V gene encodes CDR1 ENHRY and CDR2 SYGVKD. V was cut by 1 base and J by 6 bases, with 4 bases left in between. The CDR3 DNA reads TGTGCCATCAGTGAGTTCAGCAATGAGCAGTTCTTC. Amino acid sequence: CAISEFSNEQFF.

The CDR3 loop is CASGLTSSPNNEQFF. Here the CDR3 DNA reads TGTGCTAGTGGTTTGACTAGTAGCCCAAACAATGAGCAGTTCTTC. This sequence joins TRBV12-5 and TRBJ2-1; D may be TRBD2 (5 bases). From germline, CDR1 is LGHNT and CDR2 FRNRAP. CDR3 size: 15 residues. V lost 2 bases and J 5 bases, leaving 13 bases between the germline ends.

V gene TRBV3-1 combines with J gene TRBJ1-2; D not resolved. V was trimmed by 0 bases and J by 5 bases, leaving 16 bases between them. The CDR3 loop spans 16 amino acids. The germline V gene encodes CDR1 LGHDT and CDR2 YNNKEL (reference sequence). CDR3 residues: CASSQDQSVEVYGYTF. The CDR3 DNA sequence: TGTGCCAGCAGCCAAGATCAGTCTGTAGAGGTATATGGCTACACCTTC.

This clonotype showed up just a few times. The chain recombines TRBV12-3 or TRBV12-4 with TRBJ1-1; 7 positions match TRBD1. V lost 1 base and J lost 7; bases outside the gene matches: 3. The CDR3 is 13 residues long. CDR3 DNA: TGTGCCAGCAGTTTAGGGGCAGGGGGTGAAGCTTTCTTT. Protein product: CASSLGAGGEAFF.

This clonotype was observed a handful of times. This chain joins TRBV4-1 and TRBJ1-5; D not certain. The CDR3 is 16 residues long. From germline, CDR1 is MGHRA and CDR2 YSYEKL. V was pared by 0 bases and J by 0 bases, with 9 bases between. This chain's CDR3 is CASSQESSYSNQPQHF. For the CDR3, the DNA is TGCGCCAGCAGCCAAGAGTCATCTTATAGCAATCAGCCCCAGCATTTT.

The chain recombines TRBV9 with TRBJ2-1; the D call may be TRBD1 or TRBD2 (7 bases each). The CDR3 contains 17 residues. Germline lookup yields CDR1 SGDLS and CDR2 YYNGEE. The V end was cut by 5 bases, the J end by 3 bases, with 21 bases between. In nucleotides, the CDR3 is TGTGCCAGCAGTGGGGGGGGCTTGACAGGGAACTACAATGAGCAGTTCTTC. Its protein product is CASSGGGLTGNYNEQFF.

This clonotype was seen only once. The chain joins TRBV2 to TRBJ2-1; 7 nucleotides agree with TRBD1. J gave up 7 bases and V 5 bases, and 8 bases lay outside the gene matches. CDR1 and CDR2 (germline): SNHLY, FYNNEI. The CDR3 runs to 14 residues. The CDR3 sequence is CASSISGTENEQFF. In DNA, the CDR3 is TGTGCCAGCAGTATATCCGGGACAGAGAATGAGCAGTTCTTC. Combining the CDR3 with reference TRBV2 and TRBJ2-1 gives the whole variable domain EPEVTQTPSHQVTQMGQEVILRCVPISNHLYFYWYRQILGQKVEFLVSFYNNEISEKSEIFDDQFSVERPDGSNFTLKIRSTKLEDSAMYFCASSISGTENEQFFGPGTRLTVL.

On this clonotype: Compared with germline, one end of the junction differs, possibly owing to a read error. The J gene is TRBJ1-2, the V gene TRBV29-1; D is unclear. Per germline, CDR1 SQVTM and CDR2 ANQGSEA. The CDR3 extends over 11 amino acids. The CDR3 coding sequence is TGTAGCGTAGACGGTAACTATGGCTACACCTTC. Translation: CSVDGNYGYTF.

This clonotype was counted once. V gene TRBV7-2 combines with J gene TRBJ1-2; tentatively, D is TRBD1 (6 bases). The V end was cut by 0 bases, the J end by 5 bases, with 10 bases between. Germline V gives CDR1 SGHTA, CDR2 FQGNSA. The CDR3 length is 14 residues. CDR3 in amino acids: CASSLAQGHYGYTF. In nucleotides, the CDR3 is TGTGCCAGCAGCTTAGCACAGGGCCATTATGGCTACACCTTC. The whole variable domain, filled in from reference TRBV7-2 and TRBJ1-2, reads GAGVSQSPSNKVTEKGKDVELRCDPISGHTALYWYRQSLGQGLEFLIYFQGNSAPDKSGLPSDRFSAERTGGSVSTLTIQRTQQEDSAVYLCASSLAQGHYGYTFGSGTRLTVV.

The rearrangement joins TRBV6-2 or TRBV6-3 to TRBJ1-4; 7 nucleotides line up with TRBD1. V shed 5 bases and J 6 bases; nucleotides not matched to a gene: 9. Germline V gene lookup returns CDR1 MNHEY and CDR2 SVGEGT. This CDR3 has 15 residues. For the CDR3, the DNA is TGTGCCAGCAGTGATCCGACAGGGAGGGATGAAAAACTGTTTTTT. Its translation is CASSDPTGRDEKLFF.

The V and J genes are TRBV7-9 and TRBJ2-4; D may be TRBD1 or TRBD2 (5 bases each). The CDR3 totals 19 residues. V was shortened by 1 base and J by 3 bases, with 22 bases between the two germline ends. Looked up from germline, CDR1 is SEHNR and CDR2 is FQNEAQ (reference sequence). This CDR3 reads CASSLELVAGPGGKNIQYF. CDR3 nucleotides: TGTGCCAGCAGCTTAGAGTTGGTTGCAGGGCCAGGAGGCAAAAACATTCAGTACTTC.

This clonotype was observed a handful of times. The gene calls are TRBV7-2 and TRBJ2-3; 12 nucleotides align to TRBD2. Germline values: CDR1 SGHTA, CDR2 FQGNSA. The V and J ends lost 2 bases and 3 bases, in that order; junction bases with no gene match: 3. The CDR3 spans 16 residues. CDR3 residues: CASSLLAGGRTDTQYF. CDR3 DNA sequence: TGTGCCAGCAGCTTACTAGCGGGGGGGCGGACAGATACGCAGTATTTT.

J is TRBJ1-2 and V is TRBV14, with a possible D match to TRBD1 (6 bases). V was pared by 0 bases and J by 8 bases, with 16 bases between. Per the germline V gene, CDR1 is SGHDN and CDR2 is FVKESK. CDR3 size: 15 residues. In DNA form, the CDR3 reads TGTGCCAGCAGCCAAGAGAAAGGGGGGTTTGGCGGCTACACCTTC. The encoded protein is CASSQEKGGFGGYTF. Combining the CDR3 with reference TRBV14 and TRBJ1-2 gives the whole variable domain EAGVTQFPSHSVIEKGQTVTLRCDPISGHDNLYWYRRVMGKEIKFLLHFVKESKQDESGMPNNRFLAERTGGTYSTLKVQPAELEDSGVYFCASSQEKGGFGGYTFGSGTRLTVV.

The gene calls are TRBV6-1 and TRBJ2-3, with 12 bases matching TRBD2. The CDR3 is 15 amino acids. J lost 6 bases, V lost 6 bases, and 7 bases had no gene match. Germline CDR1 MNHNS, CDR2 SASEGT. This CDR3 reads CASRFRTSGADTQYF. CDR3 DNA: TGTGCCAGCAGATTCCGGACTAGCGGGGCTGATACGCAGTATTTT.